This entry describes one T cell receptor beta chain. Generated by immunoSEQ multiplex PCR, the TCRdb table keeps only in-frame clones and is missing some. The repertoire holds roughly 20,000 clones, with roughly nine tenths as singletons. The sample is drawn from a study of somatic mutations in cytotoxic T cells in rheumatoid arthritis. The CDR3 has 16 residues. The trim removed 5 bases at V and 3 bases at J, leaving 13 bases unmatched. The V gene's germline CDR1 is SGHVS and CDR2 FQNEAQ. V and J are TRBV7-8 and TRBJ2-7, with 7 bases identical to TRBD1. This receptor was identified in a man aged 35-49 years in good health. Sample: CD8+ T cells sorted from blood. The chain's CDR3 is CASSLTGTDFLYEQYF. In DNA form, the CDR3 reads TGTGCCAGCAGCCTTACCGGGACAGACTTTCTCTACGAGCAGTACTTC.